This T cell receptor (beta chain) came from a study of shared clonotypes between healthy human individuals. Findings and limits, study-wide: Across four donors, naive CD4 shared approximately 4.5%, naive CD8 3.5% to 4%, memory CD4 more than 2%, memory CD8 0.4% to 0.5%. Represented diversity (both genetic and exposure-history) was limited by the small number of donors.

The DNA input per sorted-subset replicate PCR was around 200 ng, corresponding to tens of thousands of T cell genomes. Profiled with immunoSEQ multiplex PCR; TCRdb holds only in-frame clones, not every one. Of hundreds of thousands of clones in the sample, around 95% were seen once. Terminally differentiated effector memory CD45RA+ cells were left out of the naive CD8 fraction, which was CD45RO-negative and positively selected for CCR7. Within Nashville, Tennessee resided all donors, each a Caucasian adult. Per germline, CDR1 MNHEY and CDR2 SVGAGI. The length of the CDR3 is 13 residues. V lost 6 bases to trimming and J lost 2 bases, with 11 bases between them. Concerning this clone: The antigen is unknown.

The sequenced sample was naive CD8+ T cells sorted from blood. This chain links TRBV6-5 with TRBJ2-7, with D possibly TRBD1 on 6 matching bases. This sequence was found in a woman younger than 45 in good health. As DNA, the CDR3 is TGTGCCAGCAGCGAAGGACAGACCTACGAGCAGTACTTC. This sequence encodes CASSEGQTYEQYF.